The rows below give T cell receptor beta chains drawn from one sample of a study of blood T cells in healthy people across ages. TCRdb recomputed calls from the 5' RACE reads with MiXCR, one row per CDR3 protein. The sample contains around 800,000 distinct CDR3 sequences, less than 60% of which appear only once. The sequenced sample was blood. These receptors were collected from a man of 80 years or more in good health. CDR3s leave out the opening cysteine and the closing phenylalanine or tryptophan. The D gene is left open where the match is weak.

v_call	d_call	j_call	cdr3_aa
TRBV6-5	TRBD1	TRBJ1-5	ASSYSYIQGASNQPQH
TRBV6-5	NA	TRBJ2-6	ASRKQSSGANVLT
TRBV30	NA	TRBJ1-2	AWSGSGGPYYGYT
TRBV29-1	NA	TRBJ1-2	SVERPESPSGYT
TRBV13	NA	TRBJ1-1	ASSQGTGFTEAF
TRBV20-1	TRBD1	TRBJ2-7	SAKTGTGGDEQY
TRBV7-8	NA	TRBJ2-1	ASSLGGSRSSYNEQF
TRBV6-1	NA	TRBJ2-1	ASTRGGSGDEQF
TRBV2	TRBD1	TRBJ2-2	ASGKGQGITGELF
TRBV5-1	NA	TRBJ2-5	ASSPTTDSLPY
TRBV20-1	TRBD2	TRBJ2-7	SASPGRRLAGIYEQY
TRBV4-2	NA	TRBJ2-2	ASSQSAGELF
TRBV5-6	TRBD1	TRBJ2-4	ASSHAPRDREQY
TRBV27	NA	NA	ASRRDAGRTIYEQY
TRBV7-8	NA	NA	ASSSEAQSSYNEQY
TRBV9	NA	TRBJ2-3	ASSVVWGQGADTQY
TRBV7-3	NA	TRBJ2-3	ASSLTSIGSRVALGTDTQY
TRBV5-1	NA	TRBJ2-3	ASSYDRPNPDTQY
TRBV20-1	NA	TRBJ2-1	SADFFAVGNEQF
TRBV29-1	NA	TRBJ2-7	SVEGTVGYEQY
TRBV6-5	NA	TRBJ1-2	ASSYSIRTDGYT
TRBV6-1	NA	TRBJ2-3	ASSEAWRGTDTQY
TRBV6-1	NA	TRBJ2-3	ATEQGTDTQY
TRBV4-3	NA	TRBJ2-1	ASSQDLAFNEQF
TRBV5-1	TRBD2	TRBJ2-7	ASSGRAGGREQY
TRBV2	TRBD2	TRBJ2-5	ASSVAGRGETQY
TRBV4-2	TRBD2	TRBJ2-7	ASSQASGSSYEQY
TRBV5-1	NA	TRBJ2-7	ASSARGVDSYEQY
TRBV4-2	NA	NA	ASSQDPGGGSYNEQY